These 25 T cell receptor beta chains came from one sample sequenced in a study of cytomegalovirus exposure and HLA in healthy donors. Data came from immunoSEQ multiplex PCR; TCRdb stores just in-frame clones and leaves some out. The sample has roughly 190,000 clones, around 86% seen once. The specimen sequenced was PBMCs. These receptors came from a man aged 30 to 39 in good health and CMV-seropositive.

The V gene is TRBV5-4, the J gene TRBJ2-7; the D is unclear. This CDR3 has 15 residues. Germline V gives CDR1 SGHNT, CDR2 YYREEE (reference sequence). V was clipped by 2 bases and J by 4 bases, with 16 bases between them. The CDR3 DNA follows: TGTGCCAGCAGCTTAAGTACCCTAACTGCATACGAGCAGTACTTC. Its translation: CASSLSTLTAYEQYF.

The chain employs TRBV7-2 and TRBJ2-1; D gene ambiguous. This CDR3 is built from 13 residues. Germline V gene data show CDR1 as SGHTA and CDR2 as FQGNSA. Trimming took 2 bases from V and 8 from J, leaving 10 bases between them. This chain's CDR3 is CASSLPPSDEQFF. CDR3 sequence (DNA): TGTGCCAGCAGCTTACCTCCGAGCGATGAGCAGTTCTTC.

V is TRBV18 and J is TRBJ1-5, with D possibly being TRBD1 (6 bases). Germline CDR1 is KGHSH and CDR2 is LQKENI. The V and J ends lost 6 bases and 2 bases respectively, with 11 bases between them. The CDR3 length is 14 residues. DNA for the CDR3: TGTGCCAGCTCCGACGCAGGGGGCAATCAGCCCCAGCATTTT. The encoded protein is CASSDAGGNQPQHF.

This sequence joins TRBV30 and TRBJ1-1, with D unresolved. This CDR3 has 17 residues. Germline V CDR1 and CDR2: GTSNPN, SVGIG (reference sequence). The V and J ends lost 0 bases and 2 bases respectively, with 19 bases between them. CDR3 amino acids: CAWSVRGLGRSNTEAFF. The CDR3 DNA sequence: TGTGCCTGGAGTGTACGTGGGCTGGGTCGATCTAACACTGAAGCTTTCTTT.

The sample holds a few counts of this clone. The chain carries TRBV9 and TRBJ1-2, with 7 positions matching TRBD1. CDR1 is SGDLS and CDR2 is YYNGEE in the germline V gene. V shed 10 bases, J shed 6 bases, and the junction held 3 bases outside the gene matches. This CDR3 contains 10 residues. The CDR3 is CARQGDGYTF. The CDR3, as DNA: TGTGCCCGACAGGGCGATGGCTACACCTTC. Together with reference TRBV9 and TRBJ1-2, the CDR3 gives the full variable domain: DSGVTQTPKHLITATGQRVTLRCSPRSGDLSVYWYQQSLDQGLQFLIQYYNGEERAKGNILERFSAQQFPDLHSELNLSSLELGDSALYFCARQGDGYTFGSGTRLTVV.

This clone is a singleton in its sample. The chain joins TRBV27 to TRBJ1-6; D gene unclear. Germline values: CDR1 MNHEY, CDR2 SMNVEV (reference sequence). Trimming cost V 8 bases and J 13 bases, with 12 bases left between them. The CDR3 loop spans 11 amino acids. CDR3 protein: CASGKDGPLHF. The CDR3 DNA is TGTGCCAGCGGGAAGGATGGGCCCCTCCACTTT.

The chain combines TRBV29-1 with TRBJ2-3; D might be TRBD2 (6 bases). This CDR3 is built from 14 residues. V lost 6 bases to trimming and J lost 2 bases, with 15 bases between them. Germline-derived CDR1 and CDR2 are SQVTM and ANQGSEA. The DNA for the CDR3 is TGCAGCGTCCTCGGGACTTTTAACACAGATACGCAGTATTTT. This encodes CSVLGTFNTDTQYF.

This clone was seen just once. The V and J genes are TRBV28 and TRBJ2-7; 8 positions match TRBD1. Trimming took 4 bases from V and 6 from J; bases not matched to a gene: 20. Germline CDR1 reads MDHEN; CDR2 reads SYDVKM. The CDR3 spans 18 residues. CDR3 sequence (DNA): TGTGCCAGCAGTTCCCAACCCCGGGGGACAGGACAGACTACCGAGCAGTACTTC. Protein sequence: CASSSQPRGTGQTTEQYF.

This chain joins TRBV5-1 and TRBJ2-7; D ambiguous. V lost 2 bases to trimming and J lost 5 bases, with 5 bases between them. Germline V gene lookup returns CDR1 SGHRS and CDR2 YFSETQ. The CDR3 sequence is 11 residues long. CDR3 sequence: CASSFADEQYF. CDR3 nucleotides: TGCGCCAGCAGCTTCGCCGACGAGCAGTACTTC.

The genes are TRBV5-1 and TRBJ2-6, with D possibly matching TRBD1 (5 bases). V was trimmed by 9 bases and J by 0 bases, leaving 10 bases between them. The V gene's germline CDR1 is SGHRS and CDR2 YFSETQ. This CDR3 is 14 amino acids long. DNA for the CDR3: TGCGCCACCTCTGACAGCTCTGGGGCCAACGTCCTGACTTTC. It encodes CATSDSSGANVLTF.

The rearrangement joins TRBV28 to TRBJ1-5; D uncertain. Trimming removed 2 bases at V and 0 bases at J, with 11 bases between. Looked up from germline, CDR1 is MDHEN and CDR2 is SYDVKM. This CDR3 region has 16 residues. CDR3: CASSLLPGPSNQPQHF. The CDR3 DNA sequence: TGTGCCAGCAGTTTACTGCCAGGTCCTAGCAATCAGCCCCAGCATTTT.

The V and J genes are TRBV28 and TRBJ2-4; D remains unclear. The CDR3 runs to 14 residues. CDR1 and CDR2 from the germline V gene are MDHEN and SYDVKM. The germline V and J ends were trimmed by 6 bases and 0 bases, with 9 bases remaining between them. CDR3 DNA: TGTGCCAGCAGAACATACTTAGCCAAAAACATTCAGTACTTC. Translated, it gives CASRTYLAKNIQYF.

Only one count was recorded for this clone. J is TRBJ1-2 and V is TRBV6-5, with 7 bases aligning to TRBD1. V shed 0 bases, J shed 4 bases, and the junction held 2 bases outside the gene matches. CDR3 length equals 14 residues. Germline V lookup: CDR1 MNHEY, CDR2 SVGAGI. This chain's CDR3 is CASSYSGTVYGYTF. The DNA for the CDR3 is TGTGCCAGCAGTTACTCTGGGACAGTCTATGGCTACACCTTC.

The chain employs TRBV2 and TRBJ2-1; 10 bases are shared with TRBD1. V was clipped by 4 bases and J by 10 bases; unmatched bases: 7. The germline gives CDR1 SNHLY, CDR2 FYNNEI. The CDR3 has 14 amino acids. The CDR3 nucleotides read TGTGCCAGCAGTGTTGGGACAGGGGTTCGGGAGCAGTTCTTC. It codes for CASSVGTGVREQFF.

The gene calls are TRBV18 and TRBJ1-6; 12 bases fit TRBD1. V was pared by 0 bases and J by 5 bases, with 2 bases of the junction left unmatched. Germline V gives CDR1 KGHSH, CDR2 LQKENI. This CDR3 spans 17 amino acids. This CDR3 reads CASSPPGQGAHNSPLHF. For the CDR3, the DNA is TGTGCCAGCTCACCACCGGGACAGGGGGCACATAATTCACCCCTCCACTTT. The full variable domain, in which reference TRBV18 and TRBJ1-6 provide the parts outside the CDR3, is NAGVMQNPRHLVRRRGQEARLRCSPMKGHSHVYWYRQLPEEGLKFMVYLQKENIIDESGMPKERFSAEFPKEGPSILRIQQVVRGDSAAYFCASSPPGQGAHNSPLHFGNGTRLTVT.

The rearrangement joins TRBV2 to TRBJ1-1, with D hard to call. Germline V gene sequence: CDR1 SNHLY, CDR2 FYNNEI. The CDR3 runs to 12 residues. V was trimmed by 6 bases and J by 4 bases, leaving 9 bases between them. The CDR3 nucleotides read TGTGCCAGCAGGCCAGACGGCACTGAAGCTTTCTTT. Translating it yields CASRPDGTEAFF.

The chain couples TRBV5-1 to TRBJ1-1; possible D gene TRBD1, 6 bases. Trimming cost V 4 bases and J 7 bases, with 11 bases left between them. CDR3 length: 12 amino acids. The V gene's germline CDR1 is SGHRS and CDR2 YFSETQ. The CDR3 region has the DNA TGCGCCAGCAGCACTGGGACAAATGAAGCTTTCTTT. This codes for CASSTGTNEAFF.

V gene TRBV7-3 combines with J gene TRBJ2-3; unclear D gene. The CDR3 is 13 residues long. Germline-derived CDR1 and CDR2 are SGHTA and FQGTGA. V dropped 4 bases and J dropped 2 bases, with 7 bases sitting between them. In DNA, the CDR3 is TGTGCCAGCAGCTATCCATCCACAGATACGCAGTATTTT. This translates into CASSYPSTDTQYF.

The gene calls are TRBV15 and TRBJ2-2; no clear D gene. The germline CDR1 and CDR2 sequences are LNHNV and YYDKDF (reference sequence). V lost 2 bases to trimming and J lost 8 bases, with 21 bases between them. The CDR3 extends over 17 amino acids. The DNA of the CDR3 is TGTGCCACCAGCAGACAATTTGGCAGCCTAGTGGCGGGGGAGCTGTTTTTT. Translated, it gives CATSRQFGSLVAGELFF.

This chain connects TRBV2 to TRBJ1-3; 10 nucleotides align to TRBD1. Germline V lookup: CDR1 SNHLY, CDR2 FYNNEI. With V trimmed by 7 bases and J by 4 bases, 4 bases remained unmatched. The CDR3 runs 14 residues. CDR3 in amino acids: CASIDRGRGNTIYF. The DNA of the CDR3 is TGTGCCAGCATCGACAGGGGGCGCGGAAACACCATATATTTT. The variable domain in full, completed from reference TRBV2 and TRBJ1-3, reads EPEVTQTPSHQVTQMGQEVILRCVPISNHLYFYWYRQILGQKVEFLVSFYNNEISEKSEIFDDQFSVERPDGSNFTLKIRSTKLEDSAMYFCASIDRGRGNTIYFGEGSWLTVV.

The V call is TRBV7-3, the J call TRBJ1-2; D call uncertain. Germline V gives CDR1 SGHTA, CDR2 FQGTGA. The germline V and J ends were trimmed by 0 bases and 5 bases, with 7 bases remaining between them. This CDR3 has 13 residues. CDR3 sequence reads: CASSLTPGYGYTF. The CDR3 DNA reads as TGTGCCAGCAGCTTAACCCCGGGGTATGGCTACACCTTC.

As regards this clone: At one boundary the junction diverges from the germline segment, which might be a read error. The CDR3 DNA sequence: TGTGCCAGCACTGAAAGGGGGAGAGGCACTGAAGCTTTCTTT. Protein sequence: CASTERGRGTEAFF. The genes are TRBV6-1 and TRBJ1-1; D might be TRBD1 (6 bases). The CDR3 has 14 amino acids. Germline V gene data show CDR1 as MNHNS and CDR2 as SASEGT.

About this clone: Other DNA sequences in the sample encode the same CDR3. The gene calls are TRBV6-4 and TRBJ1-5; no clear D gene. The germline V gene has CDR1 MRHNA and CDR2 SNTAGT. This CDR3 has 13 residues. Trimming removed 3 bases from V and 0 bases from J, with 3 bases in between. CDR3 in DNA: TGTGCCAGCAGTGAAGGTAGCAATCAGCCCCAGCATTTT. Protein: CASSEGSNQPQHF.

The V call is TRBV28, the J call TRBJ2-7; D is possibly TRBD2 (6 bases). This CDR3 is 15 amino acids long. The germline V gene has CDR1 MDHEN and CDR2 SYDVKM. Trimming took 4 bases from V and 4 from J, leaving 17 bases between them. The DNA for the CDR3 is TGTGCCAGCAGTTCCGGAGGGAGCGGAGGATACGAGCAGTACTTC. It translates to CASSSGGSGGYEQYF.

The J gene is TRBJ1-5, the V gene TRBV18, with TRBD1 matching over 11 bases. CDR3 length: 15 amino acids. From germline, CDR1 is KGHSH and CDR2 LQKENI. The V segment lost 3 bases and the J segment 7 bases; nucleotides outside the gene matches: 5. In DNA, the CDR3 is TGTGCCAGCTCACCCTCGGGACAGGGGGAGCAGCCCCAGCATTTT. It codes for CASSPSGQGEQPQHF.